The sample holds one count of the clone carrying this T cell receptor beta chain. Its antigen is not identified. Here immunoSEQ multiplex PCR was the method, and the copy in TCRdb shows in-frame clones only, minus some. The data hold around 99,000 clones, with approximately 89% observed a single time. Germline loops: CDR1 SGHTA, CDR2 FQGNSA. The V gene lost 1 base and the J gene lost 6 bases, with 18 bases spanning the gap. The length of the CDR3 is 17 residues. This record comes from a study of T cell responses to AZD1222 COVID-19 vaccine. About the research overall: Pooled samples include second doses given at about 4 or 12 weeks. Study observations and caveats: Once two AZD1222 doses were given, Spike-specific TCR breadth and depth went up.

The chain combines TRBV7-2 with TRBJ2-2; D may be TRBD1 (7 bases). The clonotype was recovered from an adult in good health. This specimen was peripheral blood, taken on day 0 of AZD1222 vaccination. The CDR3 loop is CASSLDGQAGNSGELFF. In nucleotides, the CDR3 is TGTGCCAGCAGCTTAGACGGACAGGCGGGAAACTCCGGGGAGCTGTTTTTT.